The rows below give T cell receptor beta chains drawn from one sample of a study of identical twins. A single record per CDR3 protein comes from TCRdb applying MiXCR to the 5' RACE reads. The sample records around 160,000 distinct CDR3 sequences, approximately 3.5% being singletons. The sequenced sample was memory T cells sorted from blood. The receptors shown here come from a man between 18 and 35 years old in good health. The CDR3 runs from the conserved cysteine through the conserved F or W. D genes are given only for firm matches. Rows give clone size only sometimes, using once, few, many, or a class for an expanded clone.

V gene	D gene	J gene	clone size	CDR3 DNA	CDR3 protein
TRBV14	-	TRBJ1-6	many	TGTGCCAGCAGCCCCGGGACCCAAACGTGGGGTTCACCCCTCCACTTT	CASSPGTQTWGSPLHF
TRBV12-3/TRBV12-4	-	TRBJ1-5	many	TGTGCCAGCACCGACGGCAGGACAAGCAATCAGCCCCAGCATTTT	CASTDGRTSNQPQHF
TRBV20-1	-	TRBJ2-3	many	TGCAGTGCTAGAGTAGATAGTACGCAGTATTTT	CSARVDSTQYF
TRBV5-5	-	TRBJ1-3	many	TGTGCCAGCAGCCCCGGGACCTCTGGAAACACCATATATTTT	CASSPGTSGNTIYF
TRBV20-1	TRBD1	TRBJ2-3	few	TGCAGTGCAACAGGGGGCGAACAGGGCCCAGATACGCAGTATTTT	CSATGGEQGPDTQYF
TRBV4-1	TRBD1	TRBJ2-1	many	TGCGCCAGCAGCCACGACAGGGGCGGGGACAATGAGCAGTTCTTC	CASSHDRGGDNEQFF
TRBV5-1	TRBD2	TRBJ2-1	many	TGCGCCAGCAGCCCAGGGACTAGCGGGGTACCGGGGGGTGAGCAGTTCTTC	CASSPGTSGVPGGEQFF
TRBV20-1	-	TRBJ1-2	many	TGCAGTGGGGTGGGGGGTAACTATGGCTACACCTTC	CSGVGGNYGYTF
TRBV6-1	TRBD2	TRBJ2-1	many	TGTGCCAGCAGAGACGGGACTAGTCCCTCAAATGAGCAGTTCTTC	CASRDGTSPSNEQFF
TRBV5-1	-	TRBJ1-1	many	TGCGCCAGCAGCAAGACAGGCCCGAACACTGAAGCTTTCTTT	CASSKTGPNTEAFF
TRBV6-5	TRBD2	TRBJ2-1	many	TGTGCCAGCAGTTATTCGGGACTAGCGGGAGGGCCGGTTTACAATGAGCAGTTCTTC	CASSYSGLAGGPVYNEQFF
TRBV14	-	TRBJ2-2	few	TGTGCCAGCAGCCAATGGGGACAGAACACCGGGGAGCTGTTTTTT	CASSQWGQNTGELFF
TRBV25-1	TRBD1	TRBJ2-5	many	TGTGCCAGCTCTACGTTTTGGCAGGGGGATTCAGAGACCCAGTACTTC	CASSTFWQGDSETQYF
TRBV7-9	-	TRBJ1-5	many	TGTGCCAGCAGCTCTTTGGTGGAAGCGGTCTTAAATCAGCCCCAGCATTTT	CASSSLVEAVLNQPQHF
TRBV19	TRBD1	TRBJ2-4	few	TGTGCCAGTAGTATGGGGTACAGGGGACACGAAAACATTCAGTACTTC	CASSMGYRGHENIQYF
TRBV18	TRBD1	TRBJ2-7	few	TGTGCCAGCTCACCAGGACAGGGTCACGAGCAGTACTTC	CASSPGQGHEQYF
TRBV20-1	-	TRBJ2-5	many	TGCAGTTCCAGCCAAGAGACCCAGTACTTC	CSSSQETQYF
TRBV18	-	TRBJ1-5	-	TGTGCCAGCTCACCAGGCCAGTGGGATCAGCCCCAGCATTTT	CASSPGQWDQPQHF
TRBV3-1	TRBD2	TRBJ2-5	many	TGTGCCAGCAGCCCTTCGTGGACTAGCGGGAGGGTTCCGCAAGAGACCCAGTACTTC	CASSPSWTSGRVPQETQYF
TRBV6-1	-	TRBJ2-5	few	TGTGCCAGCAGTGCTGAAAGGGGCCAAGAGACCCAGTACTTC	CASSAERGQETQYF
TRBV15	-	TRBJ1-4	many	TGTGCCACCAGCAGAGGGAAGGGCCCGGGTGAAAAACTGTTTTTT	CATSRGKGPGEKLFF
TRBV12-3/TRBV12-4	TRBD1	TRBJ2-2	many	TGTGCCAGCAGCCCGGGACAGGGGGTTCATCGCACCGGGGAGCTGTTTTTT	CASSPGQGVHRTGELFF
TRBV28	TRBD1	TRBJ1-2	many	TGTGCCAGCAGAGTCTCCGGGACAGGGGGCGCCTATGGCTACACCTTC	CASRVSGTGGAYGYTF
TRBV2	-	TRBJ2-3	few	TGTGCCAGCAGGAGGGACTTGACAGTTGTGGCGCAGTATTTT	CASRRDLTVVAQYF
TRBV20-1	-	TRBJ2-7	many	TGCAGTGCTGGGGGACGGCCACCCGAGCAGTACTTC	CSAGGRPPEQYF
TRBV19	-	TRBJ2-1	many	TGTGCCAGTAGTATAGATCTGGGGCTGACCTACAATGAGCAGTTCTTC	CASSIDLGLTYNEQFF